The 30 T cell receptor beta chains in this list originate from one sample, sequenced in a study of tumor-infiltrating lymphocytes in oesophageal squamous cell carcinoma. TCRdb itself ran the PCR reads through MiXCR, one entry per CDR3 protein. The table has about 12,000 distinct CDR3 sequences, around 51% seen once; the top ten hold more than 20%. Material: esophageal tumor tissue. These receptors originate from a male donor with esophageal squamous cell carcinoma.

This chain connects TRBV12-5 to TRBJ2-1; D remains unclear. The J call may be wrong; the DNA end is better matched by TRBJ2-7. Germline loops: CDR1 LGHNT, CDR2 FRNRAP. This CDR3 comprises 13 residues. The CDR3: CASGSKTVYEQYF. The CDR3 nucleotides are TGTGCTAGTGGTTCAAAGACCGTTTACGAGCAGTACTTC.

This clonotype was detected many times. The V gene is TRBV27, the J gene TRBJ2-1, with 9 bases matching TRBD1. The DNA end is a closer match to TRBJ2-7, so the J assignment may be wrong. This CDR3 has 15 amino acids. Per the germline V gene, CDR1 is MNHEY and CDR2 is SMNVEV (reference sequence). The CDR3 here is CASSSAGQGSYEQYF. For the CDR3, the DNA is TGTGCCAGCAGTTCCGCCGGACAGGGGAGCTACGAGCAGTACTTC.

This clonotype was counted ten times or more. The chain has TRBV18 and TRBJ2-1; no firm D call. The DNA matches TRBJ2-7 better at its end, which makes the J call doubtful. The CDR3 runs 16 residues. Germline lookup yields CDR1 KGHSH and CDR2 LQKENI. Here the CDR3 reads CASSPSSAPGAYEQYF. CDR3 nucleotide sequence: TGTGCCAGCTCACCATCTTCGGCTCCTGGGGCCTACGAGCAGTACTTC.

This clonotype is medium-sized (0.01 to 0.1%). The chain joins TRBV5-8 to TRBJ2-5; D remains unclear. The germline V gene has CDR1 SGHTS and CDR2 YDEGEE. Between the trimmed V and J ends, which lost 4 bases and 0 bases, there was a span of 7 bases. The CDR3 is 13 residues long. In nucleotides, the CDR3 is TGTGCCAGCAGCCCGCCTTACCAAGAGACCCAGTACTTC. It yields the protein CASSPPYQETQYF.

Sample share makes this clonotype medium-sized. This sequence joins TRBV11-3 and TRBJ2-6, with D unresolved. The CDR3 is 16 amino acids. The V end was cut by 5 bases, the J end by 0 bases, with 11 bases between. Germline assignment: CDR1 SGHNT and CDR2 YENEEA. DNA for the CDR3: TGTGCCAGCAGCCCCCTCTGGGGCTCTGGGGCCAACGTCCTGACTTTC. This sequence encodes CASSPLWGSGANVLTF.

This clonotype was recorded a few times. CDR3: CASSLGKGLAETQYF. CDR3 DNA sequence: TGTGCCAGCAGCTTGGGGAAGGGGTTAGCGGAGACCCAGTACTTC. This chain joins TRBV7-9 and TRBJ2-5; tentatively, D is TRBD1 or TRBD2 (5 bases each). V shed 3 bases and J shed 5 bases, with 16 bases lying between them. CDR1 is SEHNR, CDR2 FQNEAQ, per germline (reference sequence). This CDR3 is built from 15 residues.

V is TRBV7-6 and J is TRBJ2-5; D remains ambiguous. The CDR3 has 12 amino acids. CDR1 and CDR2 (germline): SGHVS, FNYEAQ. Trimming removed 4 bases from V and 5 bases from J, with 8 bases in between. CDR3 DNA sequence: TGTGCCAGCAGCTCCGAATGGGAGACCCAGTACTTC. Translating it yields CASSSEWETQYF. Using reference TRBV7-6 and TRBJ2-5 for the parts outside the CDR3, the full variable domain is GAGVSQSPRYKVTKRGQDVALRCDPISGHVSLYWYRQALGQGPEFLTYFNYEAQQDKSGLPNDRFSAERPEGSISTLTIQRTEQRDSAMYRCASSSEWETQYFGPGTRLLVL.

By sample share, this clonotype is medium-sized. The chain couples TRBV6-4 to TRBJ2-1; no clear D gene. Germline lookup yields CDR1 MRHNA and CDR2 SNTAGT. Trimming pared 2 bases from V and 4 bases from J, leaving 6 bases between. The CDR3 length is 13 residues. The DNA for the CDR3 is TGTGCCAGCAGTGACGGCGATTACAATGAGCAGTTCTTC. Encoded protein: CASSDGDYNEQFF.

This chain connects TRBV7-3 to TRBJ1-1, with 7 bases aligning to TRBD1. The J call may be faulty, since TRBJ2-1 better matches the DNA end. CDR1 is SGHTA and CDR2 is FQGTGA in the germline V gene. The CDR3 spans 14 residues. The CDR3 here is CASSDSTGLDEQFF. The CDR3 DNA is TGTGCCAGCAGCGATTCGACAGGGTTGGATGAGCAGTTCTTC.

This clonotype showed up just a few times. CDR3 amino acids: CASSPGSFVWETQYF. CDR3 nucleotide sequence: TGTGCCAGCAGCCCAGGTAGTTTCGTGTGGGAGACCCAGTACTTC. The chain recombines TRBV7-9 with TRBJ2-7; D remains unclear. The J call may be mistaken, given a closer DNA end match to TRBJ2-5. The CDR3 is 15 amino acids. Germline V gene data show CDR1 as SEHNR and CDR2 as FQNEAQ (reference sequence).

V is TRBV7-6 and J is TRBJ2-3; D perhaps matches TRBD1 (6 bases). The CDR3 loop spans 16 amino acids. Germline lookup yields CDR1 SGHVS and CDR2 FNYEAQ. V was trimmed by 3 bases and J by 6 bases, leaving 19 bases between them. Here the CDR3 DNA reads TGTGCCAGCAGCTTTAGCAGGGGACAACACTTGGATACGCAGTATTTT. This codes for CASSFSRGQHLDTQYF.

This clonotype was counted many times. The rearrangement links TRBV5-4 to TRBJ2-1; D remains unclear. CDR1 and CDR2 (germline): SGHNT, YYREEE (reference sequence). The CDR3 covers 16 residues. Trimming shortened V by 1 base and J by 7 bases, and 18 bases separated the two germline ends. The CDR3 DNA follows: TGTGCCAGCAGCTTGCGACTCACCCAATTGGTTAATGAGCAGTTCTTC. This sequence encodes CASSLRLTQLVNEQFF. Looking up the rest from reference TRBV5-4 and TRBJ2-1 gives the full variable domain: ETGVTQSPTHLIKTRGQQVTLRCSSQSGHNTVSWYQQALGQGPQFIFQYYREEENGRGNFPPRFSGLQFPNYSSELNVNALELDDSALYLCASSLRLTQLVNEQFFGPGTRLTVL.

The chain is built from TRBV12-3 or TRBV12-4 and TRBJ2-1; 7 positions agree with TRBD2. V trimming: 1 base; J trimming: 5 bases; junction bases outside the gene matches: 8. This CDR3 has 16 amino acids. As DNA, the CDR3 is TGTGCCAGCAGTTTAGTTGGCGCGGGAGCTAACAATGAGCAGTTCTTC. Its protein is CASSLVGAGANNEQFF.

The sample holds a few counts of this clonotype. The chain is built from TRBV11-2 and TRBJ1-2; TRBD1 matches 7 bases. The V segment lost 6 bases and the J segment 8 bases; nucleotides outside the gene matches: 15. Looked up from germline, CDR1 is SGHAT and CDR2 is FQNNGV. The CDR3 runs to 15 residues. The CDR3 DNA is TGTGCCAGCAGACAAACAGGGGTGAGGTCTTGGGGCTACACCTTC. Protein: CASRQTGVRSWGYTF.

This clonotype appeared a few times. The rearrangement links TRBV7-3 to TRBJ2-7; TRBD1 aligns across 9 bases. The J call could be wrong; TRBJ2-1 is a better fit for the DNA end. The V gene's germline CDR1 is SGHTA and CDR2 FQGTGA. CDR3 size: 13 residues. The CDR3 protein is CASSSRQGDEQFF. CDR3 nucleotide sequence: TGTGCCAGCAGCTCCCGACAGGGGGACGAGCAGTTCTTC.

This clonotype occurred many times. Here the CDR3 omits its conserved ending phenylalanine or tryptophan, so a read error is the likely source. The DNA is left out, because the CDR3 cannot be placed on it with certainty; the CDR3 is given as TCRdb lists it. The J gene is TRBJ2-6, the V gene TRBV28; TRBD1, as called in the table, went unchecked against the DNA. Germline loops: CDR1 MDHEN, CDR2 SYDVKM. Both ends counted, the CDR3 spans 8 residues. The CDR3 loop reads CASSPPGS.

The CDR3 DNA is TGTGCCACAGAAGGGACTAGCGGGGGAGATGAGCAGTTCTTC. It encodes CATEGTSGGDEQFF. The chain recombines TRBV10-3 with TRBJ2-1; 14 bases are a match to TRBD2. V was clipped by 10 bases and J by 8 bases; unmatched bases: 7. This CDR3 has 14 amino acids. The germline V gene encodes CDR1 ENHRY and CDR2 SYGVKD.

There are many counts of this clonotype. CDR3 sequence: CASSWGTNQETQYF. CDR3 bases: TGCGCCAGCAGCTGGGGGACCAATCAAGAGACCCAGTACTTC. The chain links TRBV5-1 to TRBJ2-5; the D call may be TRBD1 or TRBD2 (5 bases each). Trimming shortened V by 3 bases and J by 2 bases, and 11 bases separated the two germline ends. This CDR3 region has 14 residues. The germline CDR1 and CDR2 sequences are SGHRS and YFSETQ.

In its sample, this clonotype is large (0.1 to 1%). The chain links TRBV7-8 to TRBJ2-6; D unclear. Per germline, CDR1 SGHVS and CDR2 FQNEAQ. The CDR3 runs to 19 residues. The germline V and J ends were trimmed by 1 base and 0 bases, with 16 bases remaining between them. The CDR3: CASSLVWGYSPSGANVLTF. The DNA of the CDR3 is TGTGCCAGCAGCTTAGTTTGGGGATACTCCCCCTCTGGGGCCAACGTCCTGACTTTC.

This chain connects TRBV20-1 to TRBJ2-3; 7 bases fit TRBD2. Germline lookup yields CDR1 DFQATT and CDR2 SNEGSKA (reference sequence). The CDR3 loop spans 15 amino acids. The J segment lost 0 bases and the V segment lost 5 bases, leaving 8 bases of the junction unmatched. CDR3 region: CSAPRLALSTDTQYF. The CDR3 bases are TGCAGTGCTCCCCGACTAGCCCTTAGCACAGATACGCAGTATTTT.

Within the sample, this clonotype is medium-sized. The J gene is TRBJ2-6, the V gene TRBV6-1, with TRBD1 as a possible D gene (5 bases). The V gene's germline CDR1 is MNHNS and CDR2 SASEGT. This CDR3 has 15 amino acids. V was trimmed by 5 bases and J by 0 bases, leaving 8 bases between them. This CDR3 is CASSKDNSGANVLTF. The CDR3 DNA is TGTGCCAGCAGTAAGGACAACTCTGGGGCCAACGTCCTGACTTTC.

The chain joins TRBV7-6 to TRBJ1-1, with unresolved D. Looked up from germline, CDR1 is SGHVS and CDR2 is FNYEAQ. V lost 5 bases to trimming and J lost 1 base, with 11 bases between them. This CDR3 region has 14 residues. Here the CDR3 DNA reads TGTGCCAGCAGCAAGGGAGAGGGGAACACTGAAGCTTTCTTT. It translates to CASSKGEGNTEAFF.

As to this clonotype: Since no conserved phenylalanine or tryptophan closes the CDR3, a read error is the likely cause. Because the CDR3's place on the DNA is in doubt, the DNA is left out and the CDR3 is given as listed by TCRdb. The CDR3 region is CASSEWGSTVYNEQFFGP. The chain employs TRBV25-1 and TRBJ1-6; the table's D call, TRBD1, was not checked against the DNA. Both ends counted, the CDR3 spans 18 residues. The germline gives CDR1 MGHDK, CDR2 SYGVNS.

The CDR3 loop is CASSSTEGTQQFF. CDR3 in DNA: TGTGCCAGCAGCTCGACCGAGGGGACTCAGCAGTTCTTC. The chain employs TRBV14 and TRBJ2-1, with D tentatively TRBD2 (6 bases). The CDR3 consists of 13 residues. V was shortened by 5 bases and J by 11 bases, with 16 bases between the two germline ends. The germline V gene has CDR1 SGHDN and CDR2 FVKESK. Full variable domain (remainder filled in from reference TRBV14 and TRBJ2-1): EAGVTQFPSHSVIEKGQTVTLRCDPISGHDNLYWYRRVMGKEIKFLLHFVKESKQDESGMPNNRFLAERTGGTYSTLKVQPAELEDSGVYFCASSSTEGTQQFFGPGTRLTVL.

This sequence joins TRBV7-6 and TRBJ2-1, with 7 bases matching TRBD2. CDR1 is SGHVS and CDR2 is FNYEAQ in the germline V gene. The CDR3 is made up of 15 amino acids. J gave up 2 bases and V 1 base, and 2 bases lay outside the gene matches. Here the CDR3 DNA reads TGTGCCAGCAGCTTAGTACTAGCGACCTACAATGAGCAGTTCTTC. Translation: CASSLVLATYNEQFF.

The chain couples TRBV6-6 to TRBJ2-5, with D perhaps TRBD1 or TRBD2 (5 bases each). V lost 2 bases and J 11 bases, leaving 27 bases between the germline ends. The germline CDR1 and CDR2 sequences are MNHNY and SVGAGI (reference sequence). This CDR3 has 17 residues. This CDR3 reads CASSYTAGTHSYNEQYF. The CDR3 bases are TGTGCCAGCAGTTACACCGCCGGGACCCACTCCTACAATGAGCAGTACTTC.

The genes are TRBV7-2 and TRBJ2-4; D is unresolved. CDR1 is SGHTA and CDR2 is FQGNSA in the germline V gene. Trimming took off 5 bases at V and 1 base at J, with 15 bases between the two ends. The CDR3 length is 16 residues. The CDR3 loop is CASSPPANLAKNIQYF. CDR3 in DNA: TGTGCCAGCAGCCCGCCCGCAAATCTCGCCAAAAACATTCAGTACTTC.

This clonotype came up many times. The V call is TRBV6-6, the J call TRBJ1-2; no reliable D call. CDR1 and CDR2 (germline): MNHNY, SVGAGI (reference sequence). The CDR3 consists of 15 residues. V gave up 0 bases and J gave up 8 bases, with 16 bases separating them. CDR3 region: CASSYSKIGIRGYTF. CDR3 bases: TGTGCCAGCAGTTACTCGAAAATTGGGATAAGAGGCTACACCTTC.

The rearrangement joins TRBV10-2 to TRBJ2-3; 7 bases map to TRBD1. This CDR3 region has 15 residues. Per germline, CDR1 WSHSY and CDR2 SAAADI. V shed 2 bases, J shed 3 bases, and the junction held 5 bases outside the gene matches. This chain's CDR3 is CASSEEQGRTDTQYF. The CDR3 DNA sequence: TGCGCCAGCAGTGAGGAACAGGGGCGTACAGATACGCAGTATTTT.

This chain's CDR3 is CASSTKGAREQFF. The CDR3 nucleotides read TGTGCCAGCAGCACAAAGGGGGCGCGGGAGCAGTTCTTC. The chain joins TRBV7-3 to TRBJ2-7; 7 nucleotides line up with TRBD1. The DNA end is a closer match to TRBJ2-1, so the J assignment may be wrong. CDR3 size: 13 residues. CDR1 and CDR2 from the germline V gene are SGHTA and FQGTGA.